A single sample is the source of the 32 T cell receptor beta chains below, sequenced in a study of brain T cells in children with intractable seizures. Time point reported: blood from clinic visit 5 months post-surgery; TSC patient then seizure free. Assay: immunoSEQ multiplex PCR; the TCRdb copy retains only in-frame clones and omits some. The data hold under 400,000 clones, with over 90% observed a single time. Sequenced material: peripheral blood, taken 4 to 5 months after surgery. These receptors all stem from a boy less than two years old with tuberous sclerosis and intractable seizures.

This sequence joins TRBV11-2 and TRBJ2-6; 7 nucleotides line up with TRBD1. The junction had 4 bases not matched to a gene; V was cut back by 5 bases and J by 0 bases. The germline gives CDR1 SGHAT, CDR2 FQNNGV. There are 16 residues in the CDR3. The CDR3 spells CASSRDSNSGANVLTF. As DNA, the CDR3 is TGTGCCAGCAGCCGGGACAGCAACTCTGGGGCCAACGTCCTGACTTTC.

Concerning this clone itself: Other DNA sequences of this sample code for an identical CDR3. This chain's CDR3 is CASSLVQGYGYTF. The CDR3 coding sequence is TGTGCCAGCAGTTTAGTTCAGGGGTATGGCTACACCTTC. This chain connects TRBV12-3 or TRBV12-4 to TRBJ1-2; a possible D gene is TRBD1 (6 bases). The CDR3 extends over 13 amino acids. Trimming shortened V by 1 base and J by 5 bases, and 8 bases separated the two germline ends.

The chain employs TRBV6-4 and TRBJ2-3, with D possibly being TRBD2 (5 bases). This CDR3 has 15 residues. The ends were cut back, 1 base at V and 2 bases at J, with 10 bases in the middle. Germline V lookup: CDR1 MRHNA, CDR2 SNTAGT. DNA for the CDR3: TGTGCCAGCAGTGACTTTGCGGGTCCCACAGATACGCAGTATTTT. Translation: CASSDFAGPTDTQYF.

The chain is built from TRBV27 and TRBJ2-3; D is undetermined. This CDR3 contains 15 residues. Between the trimmed V and J ends, which lost 2 bases and 1 base, there was a span of 10 bases. Germline CDR1 reads MNHEY; CDR2 reads SMNVEV (reference sequence). The chain's CDR3 is CASSLGPAGTDTQYF. CDR3 coding DNA: TGTGCCAGCAGTTTAGGACCTGCGGGCACAGATACGCAGTATTTT.

This clone came up a few times. The chain recombines TRBV6-1 with TRBJ1-2, with D possibly TRBD1 on 5 matching bases. Germline V gives CDR1 MNHNS, CDR2 SASEGT. There are 17 residues in the CDR3. V dropped 4 bases and J dropped 13 bases, with 31 bases sitting between them. CDR3 amino acids: CASSVQRGRGGSIGGTF. The DNA for the CDR3 is TGTGCCAGCAGTGTCCAGAGGGGACGGGGCGGAAGTATTGGGGGCACCTTC.

V and J are TRBV29-1 and TRBJ2-7; 7 bases agree with TRBD1. V trimming: 2 bases; J trimming: 3 bases; junction bases outside the gene matches: 4. CDR1 is SQVTM and CDR2 is ANQGSEA in the germline V gene. The CDR3 covers 13 residues. CDR3 amino acids: CSVERQGSYEQYF. CDR3 bases: TGCAGCGTTGAACGACAGGGAAGCTACGAGCAGTACTTC.

The chain carries TRBV19 and TRBJ1-1; D uncertain. The V end lost 11 bases, the J end lost 2 bases, and 15 bases lay between the germline ends. This CDR3 is 13 amino acids long. The germline gives CDR1 LNHDA, CDR2 SQIVND (reference sequence). The CDR3 here is CAAQDRANTEAFF. The CDR3 DNA sequence: TGTGCCGCTCAGGACCGGGCCAACACTGAAGCTTTCTTT. Drawing the rest from reference TRBV19 and TRBJ1-1, the complete variable domain is DGGITQSPKYLFRKEGQNVTLSCEQNLNHDAMYWYRQDPGQGLRLIYYSQIVNDFQKGDIAEGYSVSREKKESFPLTVTSAQKNPTAFYLCAAQDRANTEAFFGQGTRLTVV.

The chain links TRBV30 to TRBJ1-5; no clear D gene. The CDR3 has 14 amino acids. The V end was cut by 0 bases, the J end by 4 bases, with 10 bases between. The V gene's germline CDR1 is GTSNPN and CDR2 SVGIG (reference sequence). CDR3 residues: CAWSVSLRNQPQHF. In DNA form, the CDR3 reads TGTGCCTGGAGTGTCAGCCTGAGGAATCAGCCCCAGCATTTT.

The V and J genes are TRBV6-6 and TRBJ1-1; D gene uncertain. Germline CDR1 reads MNHNY; CDR2 reads SVGAGI (reference sequence). The CDR3 runs to 14 residues. Trimming stripped 0 bases from V and 0 bases from J, with 5 bases between. CDR3 region: CASSYSELNTEAFF. The CDR3 nucleotides are TGTGCCAGCAGTTACTCCGAGCTGAACACTGAAGCTTTCTTT.

The genes are TRBV7-3 and TRBJ2-1; D may be TRBD2 (7 bases). V dropped 5 bases and J dropped 6 bases, with 14 bases sitting between them. Germline CDR1 and CDR2: SGHTA and FQGTGA. The CDR3 has 14 amino acids. CDR3 in amino acids: CASSPGRGSNEQFF. The CDR3, as DNA: TGTGCCAGCAGCCCTGGGAGGGGGTCCAATGAGCAGTTCTTC. Using reference TRBV7-3 and TRBJ2-1 for the parts outside the CDR3, the full variable domain is GAGVSQTPSNKVTEKGKYVELRCDPISGHTALYWYRQSLGQGPEFLIYFQGTGAADDSGLPNDRFFAVRPEGSVSTLKIQRTERGDSAVYLCASSPGRGSNEQFFGPGTRLTVL.

CDR3 amino acids: CASSFALGHSGANVLTF. The CDR3 region has the DNA TGTGCCAGCAGTTTCGCGTTGGGACACTCTGGGGCCAACGTCCTGACTTTC. The V gene is TRBV27, the J gene TRBJ2-6, with D possibly TRBD1 on 6 matching bases. Germline V gives CDR1 MNHEY, CDR2 SMNVEV (reference sequence). This CDR3 is built from 17 residues. V lost 3 bases to trimming and J lost 0 bases, with 12 bases between them.

This clone was recorded only once. The rearrangement links TRBV24-1 to TRBJ2-7; 11 nucleotides agree with TRBD2. Germline CDR1 reads KGHDR; CDR2 reads SFDVKD. The CDR3 covers 15 residues. Unmatched junction bases numbered 8, after V lost 7 bases and J lost 4 bases. This CDR3 is CATRQLAGVSYEQYF. The CDR3 DNA follows: TGTGCCACCAGACAACTAGCGGGAGTGTCGTACGAGCAGTACTTC.

The chain combines TRBV5-4 with TRBJ1-2; 8 positions match TRBD1. V shed 3 bases and J 3 bases; nucleotides not matched to a gene: 7. The CDR3 is 15 amino acids. Germline CDR1 SGHNT, CDR2 YYREEE (reference sequence). The DNA of the CDR3 is TGTGCCAGCAGCTCCGAGAACAGGGGGTACTATGGCTACACCTTC. It specifies CASSSENRGYYGYTF.

The chain has TRBV7-3 and TRBJ1-1; D possibly corresponds to TRBD1 (6 bases). V lost 4 bases and J lost 1, with 16 bases in between. Germline lookup yields CDR1 SGHTA and CDR2 FQGTGA. The CDR3 spans 16 residues. The CDR3 DNA reads TGTGCCAGCAGCTCCCTCACCGGGACACCGAACACTGAAGCTTTCTTT. Encoded protein: CASSSLTGTPNTEAFF.

V is TRBV4-1 and J is TRBJ2-7, with D perhaps matching TRBD2 (5 bases). The germline V and J ends were trimmed by 1 base and 3 bases, with 10 bases remaining between them. The CDR3 is made up of 14 amino acids. Germline V gives CDR1 MGHRA, CDR2 YSYEKL. CDR3 protein: CASSQVLGVYEQYF. The CDR3 nucleotides are TGCGCCAGCAGCCAAGTTCTGGGAGTCTACGAGCAGTACTTC.

The chain carries TRBV30 and TRBJ2-7; D tentatively reads TRBD1 or TRBD2 (5 bases each). The CDR3 runs to 13 residues. Deletions cut 2 bases from V and 6 bases from J, with 14 bases between. CDR1 and CDR2 (germline): GTSNPN, SVGIG (reference sequence). This chain's CDR3 is CAWSRGERGEQYF. CDR3 nucleotide sequence: TGTGCCTGGAGTAGGGGCGAGAGGGGCGAGCAGTACTTC.

The chain uses TRBV18 and TRBJ2-1; D remains unclear. Germline-derived CDR1 and CDR2 are KGHSH and LQKENI. The CDR3 has 15 residues. In nucleotides, the CDR3 is TGTGCGGGCCGAGCAACAGAGGCCCGTAACAATGAGCAGTTCTTC. Its protein is CAGRATEARNNEQFF.

The chain recombines TRBV25-1 with TRBJ2-1, with 7 positions matching TRBD2. V lost 10 bases to trimming and J lost 7 bases; unmatched junction nucleotides: 10. CDR1 is MGHDK, CDR2 SYGVNS, per germline. There are 13 residues in the CDR3. Here the CDR3 reads CATLTAGENEQFF. DNA for the CDR3: TGTGCCACCCTGACGGCGGGGGAGAATGAGCAGTTCTTC.

The rearrangement uses TRBV7-9 and TRBJ1-2; no reliable D call. Trimming pared 5 bases from V and 8 bases from J, leaving 9 bases between. CDR1 and CDR2 (germline): SEHNR, FQNEAQ (reference sequence). The CDR3 sequence is 11 residues long. The CDR3 region has the DNA TGTGCCAGCAGCCTGGATACGGGCTACACCTTC. It encodes CASSLDTGYTF. The full variable domain, in which reference TRBV7-9 and TRBJ1-2 provide the parts outside the CDR3, is DTGVSQNPRHKITKRGQNVTFRCDPISEHNRLYWYRQTLGQGPEFLTYFQNEAQLEKSRLLSDRFSAERPKGSFSTLEIQRTEQGDSAMYLCASSLDTGYTFGSGTRLTVV.

The J gene is TRBJ1-2, the V gene TRBV28; 7 positions match TRBD1. The CDR3 runs to 15 residues. The J segment lost 1 base and the V segment lost 6 bases, leaving 8 bases of the junction unmatched. Looked up from germline, CDR1 is MDHEN and CDR2 is SYDVKM. The CDR3 DNA follows: TGTGCCAGCAGCCTCTTAGGGACAGATAACTATGGCTACACCTTC. It translates to CASSLLGTDNYGYTF.

The chain couples TRBV10-3 to TRBJ1-5; D call uncertain. V was clipped by 10 bases and J by 5 bases, with 15 bases between them. The CDR3 contains 13 residues. CDR1 ENHRY and CDR2 SYGVKD come from the germline V gene. CDR3 in amino acids: CATWSVGDQPQHF. The CDR3, as DNA: TGTGCCACCTGGTCGGTAGGCGATCAGCCCCAGCATTTT.

V is TRBV19 and J is TRBJ2-5, with 9 bases matching TRBD2. CDR3 length equals 17 residues. V lost 4 bases and J lost 4; bases outside the gene matches: 13. Germline CDR1 LNHDA, CDR2 SQIVND (reference sequence). CDR3 DNA: TGTGCCAGTAGTACCCAGGACGGCGGGGGGGCCCGAGAGACCCAGTACTTC. Amino acid sequence: CASSTQDGGGARETQYF.

The gene calls are TRBV4-1 and TRBJ1-1; D gene unclear. Between the trimmed V and J ends, which lost 1 base and 1 base, there was a span of 13 bases. Germline V gives CDR1 MGHRA, CDR2 YSYEKL. The CDR3 runs to 16 residues. CDR3 sequence: CASSQGRTPGNTEAFF. CDR3 in DNA: TGCGCCAGCAGCCAAGGTAGGACCCCGGGGAACACTGAAGCTTTCTTT.

The chain recombines TRBV24-1 with TRBJ1-1, with no clear D. This CDR3 spans 13 amino acids. Per germline, CDR1 KGHDR and CDR2 SFDVKD. Trimming took 7 bases from V and 0 from J, leaving 8 bases between them. The CDR3 reads CATRENMNTEAFF. In DNA form, the CDR3 reads TGTGCCACCAGAGAGAATATGAACACTGAAGCTTTCTTT.

The chain links TRBV7-9 to TRBJ2-1; D unresolved. Germline CDR1 reads SEHNR; CDR2 reads FQNEAQ (reference sequence). V lost 1 base and J lost 9, with 10 bases in between. The CDR3 is 13 amino acids. The CDR3 is CASSLGGFGEQFF. The CDR3 nucleotides are TGTGCCAGCAGCTTAGGGGGATTCGGTGAGCAGTTCTTC.

This chain joins TRBV25-1 and TRBJ2-1, with D perhaps given as TRBD1 or TRBD2 (5 bases each). The CDR3 length is 15 residues. V lost 1 base and J lost 6, with 13 bases in between. Looked up from germline, CDR1 is MGHDK and CDR2 is SYGVNS. DNA for the CDR3: TGTGCCAGCAGTGAATCCCTAAGGGACGGCAATGAGCAGTTCTTC. This sequence encodes CASSESLRDGNEQFF.

The chain employs TRBV6-5 and TRBJ1-3; D may be TRBD1 (6 bases). The CDR3 loop spans 16 amino acids. The V and J ends lost 4 bases and 1 base respectively, with 14 bases between them. Germline loops: CDR1 MNHEY, CDR2 SVGAGI. The DNA of the CDR3 is TGTGCCAGCAGTTCAGGGACAAGAGGTTCTGGAAACACCATATATTTT. This sequence encodes CASSSGTRGSGNTIYF.

This clone was picked up one time. This sequence joins TRBV3-1 (or the pseudogene TRBV3-2) and TRBJ1-4; D remains unclear. From germline, CDR1 is LGHDT and CDR2 YNNKEL (reference sequence). This CDR3 comprises 15 residues. Between the trimmed V and J ends, which lost 1 base and 0 bases, there was a span of 6 bases. The CDR3 region is CASSQGQSTNEKLFF. CDR3 sequence (DNA): TGTGCCAGCAGCCAAGGGCAATCAACTAATGAAAAACTGTTTTTT.

The chain links TRBV7-9 to TRBJ1-1, with D maybe TRBD1 (5 bases). This CDR3 has 14 residues. CDR1 is SEHNR and CDR2 is FQNEAQ in the germline V gene (reference sequence). V was trimmed by 4 bases and J by 4 bases, leaving 13 bases between them. The CDR3 region has the DNA TGTGCCAGCAGCTCCCCCCGGGACGGCACTGAAGCTTTCTTT. Translated: CASSSPRDGTEAFF.

This chain joins TRBV6-5 and TRBJ1-1; D gene ambiguous. Germline values: CDR1 MNHEY, CDR2 SVGAGI. V shed 7 bases and J shed 6 bases, with 15 bases lying between them. CDR3 length: 13 amino acids. The CDR3 nucleotides are TGTGCCAGCAAATATATAGGGAATGCTGAAGCTTTCTTT. Its protein is CASKYIGNAEAFF.

The CDR3 DNA reads TGTGCCAGCAACACCATTAGTATGAACACTGAAGCTTTCTTT. Its protein is CASNTISMNTEAFF. V usage is TRBV7-9 and J usage is TRBJ1-1; D gene uncertain. Germline CDR1 SEHNR, CDR2 FQNEAQ (reference sequence). The CDR3 covers 14 residues. The V and J ends lost 7 bases and 0 bases respectively, with 12 bases between them.

The rearrangement uses TRBV18 and TRBJ1-2; weak D call: TRBD1 (5 bases). The CDR3 is made up of 13 amino acids. V was cut by 6 bases and J by 6 bases, with 14 bases left in between. CDR1 is KGHSH, CDR2 LQKENI, per germline. CDR3 coding DNA: TGTGCCAGCTCTCCAAGGGGCGGTGATGGCTACACCTTC. Translated: CASSPRGGDGYTF.